A selection of T cell receptor beta chains follows, all from one sample in a study of T cells in localized non-small cell lung cancer. Profiling relied on immunoSEQ multiplex PCR, and the TCRdb table lists in-frame clones only, not all of them. The sample lists tens of thousands of clones; 80% to 85% were seen once. The sequences come from peripheral blood mononuclear cells, collected before any cancer treatment. These receptors all come from a man aged 35 to 70 with stage III lung adenocarcinoma. CDR3s include the opening cysteine and the closing phenylalanine or tryptophan. The D gene is left open where the match is weak. Not every row has a clone size; where given, it reads once, few, many or a size class.

CDR3,DNA,J,V,size,D
CASSMDWDRGLGTEAFF,TGTGCCAGTAGTATGGATTGGGACAGGGGGCTGGGCACTGAAGCTTTCTTT,TRBJ1-1,TRBV19,-,TRBD1
CASSAVGRTNNQPQHF,TGTGCCAGCAGCGCTGTGGGACGGACGAACAATCAGCCCCAGCATTTT,TRBJ1-5,TRBV6-4,-,-
CASSGPGTGELFF,TGTGCCAGCAGCGGCCCGGGCACCGGGGAGCTGTTTTTT,TRBJ2-2,TRBV9,few,-
CASSYSPGEGTEAFF,TGTGCCAGCAGTTACTCACCAGGGGAAGGCACTGAAGCTTTCTTT,TRBJ1-1,TRBV6-6,-,-
CASSGEKEGRNTIYF,TGTGCCAGCAGCGGAGAGAAGGAAGGGAGAAACACCATATATTTT,TRBJ1-3,TRBV7-9,-,-
CASSLRLNEQFF,TGTGCCAGCAGCTTGCGCCTCAATGAGCAGTTCTTC,TRBJ2-1,TRBV7-2,-,-
CASSLARDREQFF,TGTGCCAGCAGCTTAGCGAGGGACAGGGAGCAGTTCTTC,TRBJ2-1,TRBV7-6,-,TRBD1
CASSHPRTYDNQPQHF,TGCGCCAGCAGTCACCCCCGAACTTATGACAATCAGCCCCAGCATTTT,TRBJ1-5,TRBV23-1,once,-
CASSQGGDNYGYTF,TGTGCCAGCAGCCAAGGTGGGGATAACTATGGCTACACCTTC,TRBJ1-2,TRBV7-9,-,-
CASSPTSGGGNEQFF,TGTGCCAGCTCACCCACTAGCGGGGGAGGCAATGAGCAGTTCTTC,TRBJ2-1,TRBV18,-,TRBD2
CASSLTRTGNNEQFF,TGTGCCAGCAGCTTAACGCGGACAGGGAACAATGAGCAGTTCTTC,TRBJ2-1,TRBV7-3,-,TRBD1
CASSPLEVSKNIQYF,TGCGCCAGCAGCCCTCTTGAGGTGTCCAAAAACATTCAGTACTTC,TRBJ2-4,TRBV4-1,-,-
CASRPTEDYGYTF,TGTGCCAGCAGACCGACGGAGGATTATGGCTACACCTTC,TRBJ1-2,TRBV6-4,-,-
CASSQSGQPGSGANVLTF,TGTGCCAGCAGCCAATCGGGACAGCCAGGCTCTGGGGCCAACGTCCTGACTTTC,TRBJ2-6,TRBV16,-,TRBD1
CASRINRELYNEQFF,TGTGCCAGCAGGATTAACAGGGAGCTCTACAATGAGCAGTTCTTC,TRBJ2-1,TRBV6-5,-,-
CASSPPQGQRGNNEQFF,TGTGCCAGCAGCCCCCCCCAGGGCCAGCGGGGTAACAATGAGCAGTTCTTC,TRBJ2-1,TRBV7-4,-,TRBD2
CASSPSGTSTDTQYF,TGTGCCAGCAGCCCTAGCGGGACTAGCACAGATACGCAGTATTTT,TRBJ2-3,TRBV9,few,TRBD2
CAISDDERGITGELFF,TGTGCCATCAGCGATGACGAAAGAGGGATCACCGGGGAGCTGTTTTTT,TRBJ2-2,TRBV10-3,-,-
CASSPGQGAGEQYF,TGTGCCAGCAGCCCGGGACAGGGGGCGGGCGAGCAGTACTTC,TRBJ2-7,TRBV27,-,TRBD1
CASSQGHSIYGYTF,TGCGCCAGCAGCCAAGGACATTCCATTTATGGCTACACCTTC,TRBJ1-2,TRBV4-3,-,-
CASSPGRGDYGYTF,TGTGCCAGCAGCCCCGGACGAGGCGACTATGGCTACACCTTC,TRBJ1-2,TRBV4-2,-,-
CASSPRRQTTLNYGYTF,TGCGCCAGCAGCCCGAGGAGGCAGACTACTTTGAACTATGGCTACACCTTC,TRBJ1-2,TRBV4-3,-,-
CASSAGQTTNQPQHF,TGTGCCAGCAGTGCGGGACAGACCACTAATCAGCCCCAGCATTTT,TRBJ1-5,TRBV2,-,TRBD1
CATRRDRGANEKLFF,TGTGCCACCAGACGTGACAGGGGGGCTAATGAAAAACTGTTTTTT,TRBJ1-4,TRBV15,-,TRBD1
CASRRQTGELFF,TGTGCCAGCAGACGACAAACCGGGGAGCTGTTTTTT,TRBJ2-2,TRBV7-9,few,-
CASNPGTGGRGSTEAFF,TGTGCCAGCAACCCCGGGACAGGGGGCCGAGGGAGCACTGAAGCTTTCTTT,TRBJ1-1,TRBV27,once,TRBD1
CAWSVLITQGRAYEQYF,TGTGCCTGGAGTGTCCTAATAACCCAGGGGAGGGCCTACGAGCAGTACTTC,TRBJ2-7,TRBV30,-,-
CASDAQEGTQYF,TGTGCCAGCGATGCCCAGGAGGGGACGCAGTATTTT,TRBJ2-3,TRBV2,-,-
CASTDRFSNYGYTF,TGTGCCAGCACAGACAGGTTTTCTAACTATGGCTACACCTTC,TRBJ1-2,TRBV6-1,-,-
CASSLGEDGYTF,TGTGCCAGCAGCTTAGGGGAGGATGGCTACACCTTC,TRBJ1-2,TRBV7-6,-,-